The 3 T cell receptor beta chains presented below share a single source sample, sequenced in a study of blood T cell repertoires in COVID-19. TCRdb's table, derived via immunoSEQ multiplex PCR, lists solely in-frame clones and lacks some. The data hold around 190,000 clones, with around 79% observed a single time. Sample: peripheral blood. The origin of the receptors is a woman in her thirties or forties with COVID-19, enrolled during active disease.

The chain has TRBV11-1 and TRBJ2-3; D is undetermined. Trimming pared 5 bases from V and 1 base from J, leaving 13 bases between. This CDR3 has 15 amino acids. Germline V gene sequence: CDR1 SGHAT, CDR2 FQDESV (reference sequence). This CDR3 reads CASSPLGEGTDTQYF. CDR3 coding DNA: TGTGCCAGCAGCCCATTAGGAGAGGGCACAGATACGCAGTATTTT.

The rearrangement links TRBV7-2 to TRBJ1-3; 8 bases map to TRBD1. The V gene's germline CDR1 is SGHTA and CDR2 FQGNSA. The V segment lost 3 bases and the J segment 4 bases; nucleotides outside the gene matches: 8. The CDR3 runs 16 residues. Written as DNA, the CDR3 is TGTGCCAGCAGCTTTTGGGACAGGAGGAAAGGAAACACCATATATTTT. Translating gives CASSFWDRRKGNTIYF. Filled out from reference TRBV7-2 and TRBJ1-3, the complete variable domain reads GAGVSQSPSNKVTEKGKDVELRCDPISGHTALYWYRQSLGQGLEFLIYFQGNSAPDKSGLPSDRFSAERTGGSVSTLTIQRTQQEDSAVYLCASSFWDRRKGNTIYFGEGSWLTVV.

The CDR3 DNA sequence: TGTGCCAGCAGCTTAGGAGCGGGAGTTGGGGAGCAGTACTTC. Its translation is CASSLGAGVGEQYF. The V gene is TRBV7-2, the J gene TRBJ2-7; 8 nucleotides align to TRBD2. Germline assignment: CDR1 SGHTA and CDR2 FQGNSA. The J segment lost 7 bases and the V segment lost 1 base, leaving 6 bases of the junction unmatched. This CDR3 is 14 amino acids long.